This T cell receptor beta chain was retrieved from a study of T cell repertoires in cytomegalovirus infection. Study in general: It was recently identified HLA-C-restricted and well-studied HLA-B-restricted CMV epitopes that the study used. Points from the study as a whole: In two of eight donors, the top clonotype was HLA-C-restricted CMV-specific.

Of note for this clonotype: Its antigen is unidentified. This could be a read error, since a much larger clone is one nucleotide away.

The CDR3 has 15 amino acids. In TCRdb, the reads were re-called with MiXCR into one record per CDR3 protein. This sample carries about 830,000 distinct CDR3 sequences, 30% to 35% of them seen once, and the ten largest clones take around 11%. The rearrangement joins TRBV12-3 or TRBV12-4 to TRBJ1-1; D gene unclear. The clonotype comes from a human donor in good health (CMV status not recorded). Some clones in this sample may be carry-over from other donors' samples. The input for sequencing was cultured CD8+ T cells from PBMCs, taken from culture after CMV antigen stimulation. The CDR3 DNA sequence: TGTGCCAACAGTTTGGAGCCGGGATTGAACACTGAAGCTTTCTTT. This codes for CANSLEPGLNTEAFF.